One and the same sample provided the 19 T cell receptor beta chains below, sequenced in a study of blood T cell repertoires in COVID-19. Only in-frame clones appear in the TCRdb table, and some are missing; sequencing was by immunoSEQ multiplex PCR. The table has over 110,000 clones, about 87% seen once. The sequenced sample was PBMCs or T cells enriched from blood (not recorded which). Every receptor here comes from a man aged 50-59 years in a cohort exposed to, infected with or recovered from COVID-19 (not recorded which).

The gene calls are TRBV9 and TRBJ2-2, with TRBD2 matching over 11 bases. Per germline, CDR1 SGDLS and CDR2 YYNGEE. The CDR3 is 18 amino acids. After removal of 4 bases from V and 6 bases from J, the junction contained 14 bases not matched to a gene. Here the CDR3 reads CASSPEGGGTSGAGELFF. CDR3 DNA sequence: TGTGCCAGCAGCCCTGAGGGTGGAGGGACTAGCGGCGCCGGGGAGCTGTTTTTT. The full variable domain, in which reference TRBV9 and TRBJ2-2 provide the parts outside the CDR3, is DSGVTQTPKHLITATGQRVTLRCSPRSGDLSVYWYQQSLDQGLQFLIQYYNGEERAKGNILERFSAQQFPDLHSELNLSSLELGDSALYFCASSPEGGGTSGAGELFFGEGSRLTVL.

The CDR3 nucleotides read TGTGCCAGTAGTCTCGGACTCGGTAGGTCGGCTTTCTTT. It yields the protein CASSLGLGRSAFF. The chain carries TRBV19 and TRBJ1-1; D not resolved. Germline loops: CDR1 LNHDA, CDR2 SQIVND (reference sequence). Trimming took off 5 bases at V and 11 bases at J, with 18 bases between the two ends. The CDR3 has 13 amino acids.

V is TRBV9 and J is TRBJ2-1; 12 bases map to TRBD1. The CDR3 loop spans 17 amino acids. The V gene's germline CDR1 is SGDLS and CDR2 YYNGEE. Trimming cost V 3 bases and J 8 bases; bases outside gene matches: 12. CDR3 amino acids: CASSAQWGTGGADEQFF. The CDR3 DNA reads TGTGCCAGCAGCGCCCAGTGGGGGACAGGGGGCGCCGATGAGCAGTTCTTC.

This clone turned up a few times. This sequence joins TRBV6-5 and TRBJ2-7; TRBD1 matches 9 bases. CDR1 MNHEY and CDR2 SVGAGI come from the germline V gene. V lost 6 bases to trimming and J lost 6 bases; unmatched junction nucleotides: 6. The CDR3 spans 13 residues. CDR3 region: CASRDRGTVEQYF. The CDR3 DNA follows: TGTGCCAGCAGAGACAGGGGGACGGTCGAGCAGTACTTC.

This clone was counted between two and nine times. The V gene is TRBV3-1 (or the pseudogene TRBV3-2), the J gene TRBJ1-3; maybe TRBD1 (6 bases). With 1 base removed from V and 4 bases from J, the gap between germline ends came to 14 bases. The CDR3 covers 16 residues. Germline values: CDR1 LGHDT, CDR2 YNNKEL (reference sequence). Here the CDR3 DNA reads TGTGCCAGCAGCCAAGGGGATGGGGGCGCCGGAAACACCATATATTTT. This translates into CASSQGDGGAGNTIYF.

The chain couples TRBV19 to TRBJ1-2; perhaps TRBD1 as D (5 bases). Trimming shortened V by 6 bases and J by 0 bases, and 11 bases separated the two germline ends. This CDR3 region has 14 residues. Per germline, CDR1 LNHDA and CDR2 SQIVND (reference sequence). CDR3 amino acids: CASRRQGSNYGYTF. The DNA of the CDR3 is TGTGCCAGTAGAAGGCAGGGATCTAACTATGGCTACACCTTC.

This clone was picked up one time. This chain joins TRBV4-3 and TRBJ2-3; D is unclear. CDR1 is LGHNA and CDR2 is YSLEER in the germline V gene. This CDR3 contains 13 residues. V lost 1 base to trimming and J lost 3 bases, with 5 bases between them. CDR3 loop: CASSQVRTDTQYF. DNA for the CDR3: TGCGCCAGCAGCCAAGTTCGTACAGATACGCAGTATTTT.

CDR3: CASSLPWGGTDEQYF. Here the CDR3 DNA reads TGTGCCAGCAGCTTACCGTGGGGGGGTACCGACGAGCAGTACTTC. The V and J genes are TRBV7-6 and TRBJ2-7; 7 bases are a match to TRBD2. Losses at the gene ends were 2 bases for V and 5 bases for J; bases not matched to a gene: 9. CDR3 length: 15 residues. Germline V CDR1 and CDR2: SGHVS, FNYEAQ.

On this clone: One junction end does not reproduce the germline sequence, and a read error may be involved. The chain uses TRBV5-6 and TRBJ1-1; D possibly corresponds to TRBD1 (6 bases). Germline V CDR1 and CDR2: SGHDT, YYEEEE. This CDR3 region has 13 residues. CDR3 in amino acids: CASSYDRGAEAFF. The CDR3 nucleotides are TGTGCCAGCAGCTACGATCGGGGGGCTGAGGCTTTCTTT.

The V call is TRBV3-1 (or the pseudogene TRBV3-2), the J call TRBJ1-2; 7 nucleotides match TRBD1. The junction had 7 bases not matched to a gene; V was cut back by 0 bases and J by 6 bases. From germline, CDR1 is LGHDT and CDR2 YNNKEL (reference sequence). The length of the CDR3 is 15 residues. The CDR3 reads CASSQERLTGHGYTF. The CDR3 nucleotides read TGTGCCAGCAGCCAAGAAAGACTGACAGGGCATGGCTACACCTTC.

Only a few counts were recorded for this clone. The CDR3 reads CASLPSGAEAFF. DNA of the CDR3: TGTGCCAGCTTGCCGTCGGGGGCTGAAGCTTTCTTT. The chain combines TRBV6-5 with TRBJ1-1, with a possible D match to TRBD1 (5 bases). V was cut by 8 bases and J by 6 bases, with 13 bases left in between. The germline V gene encodes CDR1 MNHEY and CDR2 SVGAGI. The CDR3 contains 12 residues.

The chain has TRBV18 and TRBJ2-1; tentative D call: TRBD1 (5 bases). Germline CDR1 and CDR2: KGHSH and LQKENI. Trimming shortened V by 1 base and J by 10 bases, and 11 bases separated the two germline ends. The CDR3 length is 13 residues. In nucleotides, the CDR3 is TGTGCCAGCTCACCACAACTCAGGGCCGAGCAGTTCTTC. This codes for CASSPQLRAEQFF.

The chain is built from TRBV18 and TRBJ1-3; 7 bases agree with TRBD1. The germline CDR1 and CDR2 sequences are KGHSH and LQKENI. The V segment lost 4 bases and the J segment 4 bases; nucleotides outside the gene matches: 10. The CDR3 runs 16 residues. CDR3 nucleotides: TGTGCCAGCTCACAGGAGACAGGGTTCAGAGGAAACACCATATATTTT. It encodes CASSQETGFRGNTIYF.

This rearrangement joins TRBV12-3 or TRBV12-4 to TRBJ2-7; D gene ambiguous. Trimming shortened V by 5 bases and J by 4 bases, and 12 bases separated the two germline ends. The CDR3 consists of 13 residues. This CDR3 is CASSPRPTYEQYF. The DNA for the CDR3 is TGTGCCAGCAGTCCAAGACCGACATACGAGCAGTACTTC.

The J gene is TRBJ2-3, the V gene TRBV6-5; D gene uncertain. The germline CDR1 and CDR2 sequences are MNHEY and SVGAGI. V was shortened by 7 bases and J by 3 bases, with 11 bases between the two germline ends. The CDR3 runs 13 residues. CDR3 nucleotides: TGTGCCAGCACCCGAACCGGGACAGATACGCAGTATTTT. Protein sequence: CASTRTGTDTQYF.

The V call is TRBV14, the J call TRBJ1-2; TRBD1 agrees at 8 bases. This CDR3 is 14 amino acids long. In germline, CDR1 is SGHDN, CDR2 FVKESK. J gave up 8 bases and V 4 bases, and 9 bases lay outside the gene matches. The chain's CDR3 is CASSLNDRGSGYTF. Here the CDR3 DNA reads TGTGCCAGCAGCCTCAACGACAGGGGCAGCGGCTACACCTTC.

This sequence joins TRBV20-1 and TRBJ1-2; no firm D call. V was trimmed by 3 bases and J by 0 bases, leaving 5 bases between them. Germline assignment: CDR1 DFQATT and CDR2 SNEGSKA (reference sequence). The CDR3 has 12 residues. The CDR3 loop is CSASSTNYGYTF. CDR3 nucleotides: TGCAGTGCTAGTAGCACTAACTATGGCTACACCTTC.

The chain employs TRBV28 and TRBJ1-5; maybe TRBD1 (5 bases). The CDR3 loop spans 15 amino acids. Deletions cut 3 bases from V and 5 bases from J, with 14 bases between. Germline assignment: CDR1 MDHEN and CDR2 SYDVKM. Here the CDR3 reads CASSFSGDYHQPQHF. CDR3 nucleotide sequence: TGTGCCAGCAGTTTCAGTGGGGACTACCATCAGCCCCAGCATTTT.

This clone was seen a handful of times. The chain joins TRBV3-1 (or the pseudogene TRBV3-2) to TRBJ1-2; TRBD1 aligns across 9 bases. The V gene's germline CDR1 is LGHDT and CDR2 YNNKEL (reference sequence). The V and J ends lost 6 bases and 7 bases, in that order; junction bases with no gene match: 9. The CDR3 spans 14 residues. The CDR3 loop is CASRETGGTLGYTF. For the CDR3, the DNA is TGTGCCAGCAGGGAGACAGGGGGAACTCTTGGCTACACCTTC.